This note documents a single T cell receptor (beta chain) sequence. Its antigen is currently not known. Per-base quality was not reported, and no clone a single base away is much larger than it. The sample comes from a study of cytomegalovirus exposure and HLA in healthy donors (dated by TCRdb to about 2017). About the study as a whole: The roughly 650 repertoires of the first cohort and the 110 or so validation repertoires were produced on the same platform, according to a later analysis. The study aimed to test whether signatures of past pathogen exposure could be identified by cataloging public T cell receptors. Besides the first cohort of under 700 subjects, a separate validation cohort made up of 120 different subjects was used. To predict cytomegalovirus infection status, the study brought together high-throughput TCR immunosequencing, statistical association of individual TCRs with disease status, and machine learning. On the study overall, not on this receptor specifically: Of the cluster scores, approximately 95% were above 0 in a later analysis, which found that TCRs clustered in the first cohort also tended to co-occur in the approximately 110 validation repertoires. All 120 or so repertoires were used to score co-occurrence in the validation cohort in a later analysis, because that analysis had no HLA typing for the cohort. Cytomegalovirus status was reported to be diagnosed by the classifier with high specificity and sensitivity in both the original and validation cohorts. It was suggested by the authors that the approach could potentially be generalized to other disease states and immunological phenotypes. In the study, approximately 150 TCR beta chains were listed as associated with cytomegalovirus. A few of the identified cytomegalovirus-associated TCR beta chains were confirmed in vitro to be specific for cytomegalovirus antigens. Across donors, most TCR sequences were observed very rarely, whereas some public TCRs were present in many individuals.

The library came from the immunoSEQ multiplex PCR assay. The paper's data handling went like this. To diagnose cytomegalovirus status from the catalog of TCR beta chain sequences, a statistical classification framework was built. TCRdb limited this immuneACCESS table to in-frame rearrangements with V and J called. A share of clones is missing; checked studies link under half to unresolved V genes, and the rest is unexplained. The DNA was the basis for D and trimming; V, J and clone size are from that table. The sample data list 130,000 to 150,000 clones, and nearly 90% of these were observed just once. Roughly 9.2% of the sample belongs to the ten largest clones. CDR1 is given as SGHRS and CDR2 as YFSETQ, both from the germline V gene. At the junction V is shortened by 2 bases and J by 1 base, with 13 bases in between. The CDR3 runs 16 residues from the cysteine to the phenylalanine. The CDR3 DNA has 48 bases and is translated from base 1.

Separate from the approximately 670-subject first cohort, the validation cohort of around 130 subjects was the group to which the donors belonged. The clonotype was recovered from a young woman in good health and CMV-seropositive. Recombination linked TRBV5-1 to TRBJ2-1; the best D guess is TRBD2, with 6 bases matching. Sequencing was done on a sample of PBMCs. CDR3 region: CASSFGTSNSYNEQFF. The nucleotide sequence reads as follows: TGCGCCAGCAGCTTCGGGACTTCCAATTCCTACAATGAGCAGTTCTTC.